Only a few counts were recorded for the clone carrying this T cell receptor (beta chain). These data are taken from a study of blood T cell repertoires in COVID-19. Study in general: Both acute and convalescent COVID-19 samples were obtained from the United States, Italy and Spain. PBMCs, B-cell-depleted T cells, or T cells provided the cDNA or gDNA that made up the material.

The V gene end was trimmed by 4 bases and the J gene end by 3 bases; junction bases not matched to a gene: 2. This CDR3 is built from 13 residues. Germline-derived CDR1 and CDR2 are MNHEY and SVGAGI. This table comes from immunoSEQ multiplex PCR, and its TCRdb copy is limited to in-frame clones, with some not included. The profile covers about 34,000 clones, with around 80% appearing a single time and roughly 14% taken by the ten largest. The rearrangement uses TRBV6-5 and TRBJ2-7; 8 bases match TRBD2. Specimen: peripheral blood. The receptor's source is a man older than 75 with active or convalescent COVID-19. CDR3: CASSLSGSYEQYF. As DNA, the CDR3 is TGTGCCAGCAGTTTGAGCGGGAGCTACGAGCAGTACTTC.